The clone carrying this T cell receptor (beta chain) occurred many times. The source of the sample is a study of T cells in Graves' hyperthyroidism and ophthalmopathy. Graves' hyperthyroidism qualified as stable when ophthalmopathy did not progress within 18 months. Germline V gene data show CDR1 as SNHLY and CDR2 as FYNNEI. CDR3 size: 15 residues. V lost 6 bases and J lost 7, with 21 bases in between. RNA transcripts served as the template for amplifying TCR beta CDR3 regions. Carried out on the TCR CDR3, a first-round RT-PCR used the HTBI primer set. MiXCR, applied by TCRdb to the multiplex PCR reads, yields one record per CDR3 protein. The sample includes 350,000 to 400,000 distinct CDR3 sequences, under 20% of them seen just once.

This sequence joins TRBV2 and TRBJ1-2; perhaps TRBD1 as D (6 bases). Sequenced material: blood. The receptor was derived from a woman aged 18-30 years with Graves' hyperthyroidism. As DNA, the CDR3 is TGTGCCAGCAGCGCCCTTGGCAGGGGTGGTGGTGGCTACACCTTC. Its translation: CASSALGRGGGGYTF.